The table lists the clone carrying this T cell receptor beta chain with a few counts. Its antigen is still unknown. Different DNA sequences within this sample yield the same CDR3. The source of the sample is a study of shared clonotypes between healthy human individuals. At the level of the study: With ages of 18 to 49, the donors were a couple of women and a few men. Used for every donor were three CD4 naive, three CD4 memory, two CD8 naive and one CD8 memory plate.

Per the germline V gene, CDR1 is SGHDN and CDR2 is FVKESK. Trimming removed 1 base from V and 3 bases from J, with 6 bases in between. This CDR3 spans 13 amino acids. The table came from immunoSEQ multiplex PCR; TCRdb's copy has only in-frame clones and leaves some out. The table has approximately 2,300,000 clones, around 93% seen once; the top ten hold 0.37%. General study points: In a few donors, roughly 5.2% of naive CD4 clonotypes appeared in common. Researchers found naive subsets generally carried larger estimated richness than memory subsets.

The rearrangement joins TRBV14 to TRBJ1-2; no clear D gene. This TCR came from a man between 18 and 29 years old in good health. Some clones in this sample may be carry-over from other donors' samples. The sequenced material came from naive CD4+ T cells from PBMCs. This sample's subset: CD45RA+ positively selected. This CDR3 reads CASSQGSYYGYTF. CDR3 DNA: TGTGCCAGCAGCCAAGGATCGTACTATGGCTACACCTTC.